This paragraph reports one TCR beta chain. The CDR3 runs 14 residues. V gave up 0 bases and J gave up 5 bases, with 11 bases separating them. CDR1 is SGDLS, CDR2 YYNGEE, per germline. The data are from a study of PD-L1 blockade in urothelial cancer. Clones were sequenced by immunoSEQ multiplex PCR, and TCRdb holds only the in-frame ones, with some missing. The repertoire consists of about 22,000 clones, with around 90% occurring once and the leading ten covering roughly 12%. Time point described: peripheral blood 6 weeks after treatment start. This clonotype was sampled from a woman aged 60-70 years with urothelial cancer. The chain carries TRBV9 and TRBJ1-1, with a tentative D call TRBD1 (5 bases). Material: PBMCs, obtained around atezolizumab (anti-PD-L1) treatment. The CDR3 DNA sequence: TGTGCCAGCAGCGTAGGTCCCGGGGGGACTGAAGCTTTCTTT. Amino acids: CASSVGPGGTEAFF.